This T cell receptor beta chain originates from a study of blood T cell repertoires in COVID-19. At the level of the study: Sites across the United States, Italy and Spain contributed samples from acute and convalescent COVID-19. The cDNA or gDNA used as material had been derived from T cells, B-cell-depleted T cells, or PBMCs.

Authors' methods: Counts of nucleated cells, estimated from reference gene primer amplification, were obtained. Only in-frame clones appear in the TCRdb table, and some are missing; sequencing was by immunoSEQ multiplex PCR. V and J calls and clone size come straight from that table; D and trimming were deduced from the DNA. The table shows roughly 250,000 clones, with 83% occurring only once. With 5 bases removed from V and 0 bases from J, the gap between germline ends came to 17 bases. Germline V gene data show CDR1 as KGHSH and CDR2 as LQKENI. CDR3 length: 17 residues. The sample consisted of peripheral blood. The V call is TRBV18, the J call TRBJ1-5; the D gene is possibly TRBD1 (5 bases). The TCR sequence derives from a woman aged 50 to 60 with acute or convalescent COVID-19. The DNA for the CDR3 is TGTGCCAGCTCAGCTTTTTTAGACAGAAGTAGCAATCAGCCCCAGCATTTT. Protein sequence: CASSAFLDRSSNQPQHF.